Presented here are 30 T cell receptor beta chains from one specimen sequenced in a study of human T cells and chemical hapten exposure (dated by TCRdb to the early 2020s). The time point label here, explained by the study, means: patch test 2, 6 weeks after DPC sensitization. The treatment or condition label for this specimen denotes: therapeutic diphenylcyclopropenone sensitization with weekly scalp DPC. Libraries were built with RACE. The sample was run on a NextSeq 500. TCRdb ran its own pipeline on the public reads, namely fastp trimming at Q25 and MiXCR clone calling, and kept in-frame beta chains. Records with the same CDR3 protein are collapsed into one entry carrying the most frequent genes and DNA. A total of about 110,000 distinct CDR3 sequences appear in this sample, about a tenth of them only once. Together, the top ten hold 3% to 4% of the sample. The sequenced sample was whole blood, obtained in connection with sensitization to the hapten diphenylcyclopropenone (DPC). The receptor source for this set is a middle-aged woman with alopecia areata. Some clones in this sample may be carry-over from other donors' samples.

The chain is built from TRBV12-3 or TRBV12-4 and TRBJ2-6, with D unclear. The V end lost 5 bases, the J end lost 0 bases, and 5 bases lay between the germline ends. The CDR3 spans 14 residues. The CDR3 nucleotides read TGTGCCAGCAGTCAGGCCTCTGGGGCCAACGTCCTGACTTTC. As protein: CASSQASGANVLTF.

This clonotype was seen a handful of times. The gene calls are TRBV5-1 and TRBJ2-3; either TRBD1 or TRBD2 may fit D (5 bases each). Germline V gene data show CDR1 as SGHRS and CDR2 as YFSETQ. The length of the CDR3 is 16 residues. The V and J ends lost 1 base and 2 bases respectively, with 14 bases between them. The CDR3 DNA follows: TGCGCCAGCAGCTTGTGGGGGACGTATGACACAGATACGCAGTATTTT. Protein: CASSLWGTYDTDTQYF.

The rearrangement links TRBV4-1 to TRBJ1-4; maybe TRBD1 (6 bases). Germline V gene lookup returns CDR1 MGHRA and CDR2 YSYEKL. There are 15 residues in the CDR3. The V end lost 3 bases, the J end lost 6 bases, and 14 bases lay between the germline ends. The chain's CDR3 is CASSQEGVGDEKLFF. The CDR3 bases are TGCGCCAGCAGCCAGGAGGGGGTAGGGGATGAAAAACTGTTTTTT.

This rearrangement joins TRBV12-3 or TRBV12-4 to TRBJ2-7; D remains ambiguous. Deletions cut 1 base from V and 2 bases from J, with 9 bases between. The CDR3 is made up of 14 amino acids. The chain's CDR3 is CASSLEDQTYEQYF. Written as DNA, the CDR3 is TGTGCCAGCAGTTTAGAGGACCAGACCTACGAGCAGTACTTC.

Comment on this clonotype: Given a much more abundant clone one base away, this may be a read error. V and J are TRBV6-2 or TRBV6-3 and TRBJ1-5; D remains unclear. The germline V gene has CDR1 MNHEY and CDR2 SVGEGT. V dropped 6 bases and J dropped 4 bases, with 10 bases sitting between them. The CDR3 covers 13 residues. The CDR3 protein is CASSQDMNQPQHF. The CDR3 DNA reads as TGTGCCAGCAGCCAAGACATGAATCAGCCCCAGCATTTT.

This clonotype has ten or more counts. The V call is TRBV7-8, the J call TRBJ2-1; the D is unclear. V gave up 5 bases and J gave up 9 bases, with 17 bases separating them. The V gene's germline CDR1 is SGHVS and CDR2 FQNEAQ. The CDR3 runs 14 residues. This CDR3 reads CASSKGWDSIEQFF. The CDR3 DNA reads as TGTGCCAGCAGCAAGGGTTGGGATTCGATTGAGCAGTTCTTC.

V gene TRBV2 combines with J gene TRBJ2-4; TRBD2 aligns across 7 bases. V gave up 3 bases and J gave up 1 base; unmatched junction bases: 0. The CDR3 has 14 residues. Germline V gene sequence: CDR1 SNHLY, CDR2 FYNNEI. The chain's CDR3 is CASSDGRAKNIQYF. Here the CDR3 DNA reads TGTGCCAGCAGTGACGGGAGGGCCAAAAACATTCAGTACTTC.

This clonotype showed up just a few times. The genes are TRBV27 and TRBJ1-5; weak D call: TRBD1 (5 bases). Germline V gives CDR1 MNHEY, CDR2 SMNVEV (reference sequence). CDR3 length equals 14 residues. Trimming pared 3 bases from V and 4 bases from J, leaving 10 bases between. The CDR3 bases are TGTGCCAGCAGTTTCGGGACGGAGAATCAGCCCCAGCATTTT. Residues: CASSFGTENQPQHF.

The rearrangement uses TRBV3-1 and TRBJ1-1; D gene ambiguous. V lost 0 bases and J 6 bases, leaving 5 bases between the germline ends. CDR1 and CDR2 from the germline V gene are LGHDT and YNNKEL (reference sequence). This CDR3 spans 12 amino acids. The CDR3 region is CASSQDQAEAFF. CDR3 sequence (DNA): TGTGCCAGCAGCCAAGATCAAGCTGAAGCTTTCTTT.

This chain links TRBV7-9 with TRBJ2-7; D remains ambiguous. The CDR3 sequence is 13 residues long. Trimming removed 6 bases from V and 4 bases from J, with 13 bases in between. Per germline, CDR1 SEHNR and CDR2 FQNEAQ (reference sequence). The CDR3 nucleotides are TGTGCCAGCAGTTTGCAGGTTTCTTACGAGCAGTACTTC. It is translated as CASSLQVSYEQYF.

The CDR3: CATGGNTDTQYF. CDR3 in DNA: TGTGCCACGGGTGGTAACACAGATACGCAGTATTTT. V and J are TRBV24-1 and TRBJ2-3; D unresolved. V was pared by 10 bases and J by 2 bases, with 9 bases between. Germline V gene lookup returns CDR1 KGHDR and CDR2 SFDVKD. CDR3 length equals 12 residues.

This clonotype was recorded at least ten times. The chain combines TRBV4-1 with TRBJ2-1; D is ambiguous. CDR1 is MGHRA and CDR2 is YSYEKL in the germline V gene. The CDR3 contains 11 residues. Trimming removed 0 bases from V and 15 bases from J, with 9 bases in between. CDR3 coding DNA: TGCGCCAGCAGCCAAGAGTTTAGGGTGTTCTTC. The encoded protein is CASSQEFRVFF.

At least ten counts were recorded for this clonotype. The V and J genes are TRBV6-2 or TRBV6-3 and TRBJ2-2; D gene ambiguous. Germline CDR1 MNHEY, CDR2 SVGEGT. The CDR3 has 12 amino acids. Deletions cut 7 bases from V and 4 bases from J, with 7 bases between. CDR3 bases: TGTGCCAGCATCCTTAGCACCGGGGAGCTGTTTTTT. It yields the protein CASILSTGELFF.

This clonotype was detected many times. This chain links TRBV6-2 or TRBV6-3 with TRBJ2-2; D could derive from TRBD1 or TRBD2 (5 bases each). CDR3 size: 15 residues. Trimming cost V 2 bases and J 6 bases, with 13 bases left between them. Germline V gives CDR1 MNHEY, CDR2 SVGEGT. The CDR3 reads CASSYPYRGAGELFF. CDR3 bases: TGTGCCAGCAGTTACCCGTACAGAGGGGCCGGGGAGCTGTTTTTT.

This clonotype was counted only a few times. The chain couples TRBV5-8 to TRBJ2-7; 7 nucleotides agree with TRBD1. This CDR3 region has 13 residues. V shed 4 bases, J shed 3 bases, and the junction held 4 bases outside the gene matches. CDR1 is SGHTS, CDR2 YDEGEE, per germline. The chain's CDR3 is CASSPWDSYEQYF. The CDR3 nucleotides are TGTGCCAGCAGCCCTTGGGACAGCTACGAGCAGTACTTC.

The table lists this clonotype with many counts. This chain connects TRBV15 to TRBJ1-2; no clear D gene. CDR1 and CDR2 (germline): LNHNV, YYDKDF (reference sequence). The V and J ends lost 0 bases and 4 bases respectively, with 6 bases between them. The CDR3 is 13 residues long. CDR3 sequence: CATSREGIYGYTF. For the CDR3, the DNA is TGTGCCACCAGCAGAGAAGGGATCTATGGCTACACCTTC.

This clonotype was detected ten times or more. CDR3: CAGTVGARGISEETQYF. As DNA, the CDR3 is TGCGCCGGAACCGTGGGGGCCCGGGGAATATCTGAAGAGACCCAGTACTTC. The chain is built from TRBV10-1 and TRBJ2-5, with D possibly being TRBD1 (6 bases). Germline V gives CDR1 WNHNN, CDR2 SYGVQD (reference sequence). V lost 11 bases and J 3 bases, leaving 28 bases between the germline ends. The CDR3 consists of 17 residues.

Comments on this clonotype: This may be a read error, as it is one base from a much larger clone. The chain combines TRBV11-3 with TRBJ1-1; 10 bases match TRBD1. Germline V CDR1 and CDR2: SGHNT, YENEEA. The CDR3 sequence is 19 residues long. V lost 5 bases to trimming and J lost 5 bases; unmatched junction nucleotides: 20. The CDR3 spells CASSKIRQTRQGACTEAFF. CDR3 DNA sequence: TGTGCCAGCAGCAAAATAAGACAGACTCGACAGGGGGCATGTACTGAAGCTTTCTTT.

Ten or more counts support this clonotype. At one end the junction does not follow the germline gene, possibly because of a read error. The chain combines TRBV7-7 with TRBJ2-1, with D perhaps matching TRBD1 or TRBD2 (6 bases each). Per germline, CDR1 SSHAT and CDR2 FNYEAQ (reference sequence). The CDR3 is made up of 15 amino acids. For the CDR3, the DNA is TGTGCTAGCAGCCCGAGGGGGGCGCAATACAATGAGCAGTTCTTC. This codes for CASSPRGAQYNEQFF.

Only a few counts were recorded for this clonotype. V is TRBV7-9 and J is TRBJ2-7, with D tentatively TRBD2 (5 bases). Looked up from germline, CDR1 is SEHNR and CDR2 is FQNEAQ (reference sequence). V was clipped by 4 bases and J by 2 bases, with 24 bases between them. The length of the CDR3 is 18 residues. The CDR3 nucleotides read TGTGCCAGCAGCTACTTTCCAGAGGGAGCCGGGCCCACCTACGAGCAGTACTTC. The encoded protein is CASSYFPEGAGPTYEQYF.

V usage is TRBV2 and J usage is TRBJ1-1; weak D call: TRBD1 (5 bases). V was pared by 8 bases and J by 1 base, with 11 bases between. This CDR3 region has 13 residues. Germline V gene data show CDR1 as SNHLY and CDR2 as FYNNEI. This CDR3 is CASGTEANTEAFF. As DNA, the CDR3 is TGTGCCAGCGGGACCGAGGCGAACACTGAAGCTTTCTTT.

This clonotype was picked up a small number of times. The junction and the germline gene differ at one end; a read error may be behind it. The rearrangement links TRBV7-2 to TRBJ2-7; 8 bases align to TRBD1. The CDR3 is 15 amino acids. Looked up from germline, CDR1 is SGHTA and CDR2 is FQGNSA. CDR3 sequence (DNA): TGTGCCAGCAGCTTTCCGGGACAGGAGACCTACGTGCAGTACTTC. It is translated as CASSFPGQETYVQYF.

This clonotype has ten or more counts. V gene TRBV7-9 combines with J gene TRBJ2-3; D unclear. Germline V gives CDR1 SEHNR, CDR2 FQNEAQ (reference sequence). The CDR3 sequence is 15 residues long. V lost 1 base and J lost 4, with 12 bases in between. CDR3 amino acids: CASSLDARSADTQYF. The DNA of the CDR3 is TGTGCCAGCAGCTTAGACGCGAGGTCAGCAGATACGCAGTATTTT.

V usage is TRBV14 and J usage is TRBJ1-1, with TRBD1 identical over 7 bases. The CDR3 length is 12 residues. V lost 2 bases and J lost 11; bases outside the gene matches: 5. CDR1 is SGHDN and CDR2 is FVKESK in the germline V gene. In DNA form, the CDR3 reads TGTGCCAGCAGCCAAAACGACAGGGCCGCTTTCTTT. Amino acids: CASSQNDRAAFF.

This clonotype was seen at least ten times. This chain links TRBV7-2 with TRBJ1-5, with a tentative D call TRBD1 (6 bases). The CDR3 runs 15 residues. V was cut by 4 bases and J by 6 bases, with 16 bases left in between. CDR1 is SGHTA, CDR2 FQGNSA, per germline. CDR3 sequence reads: CASSSSINRVQPQHF. The CDR3 DNA reads as TGTGCCAGCAGCTCCTCAATTAACAGGGTTCAGCCCCAGCATTTT.

This clonotype was counted many times. This chain connects TRBV12-3 or TRBV12-4 to TRBJ2-1, with a possible D match to TRBD2 (5 bases). The CDR3 has 14 residues. Trimming removed 5 bases from V and 3 bases from J, with 11 bases in between. In DNA form, the CDR3 reads TGTGCCAGCAGTCTAACGGGGTACTACAATGAGCAGTTCTTC. Amino acids: CASSLTGYYNEQFF.

This clonotype has at least ten counts. The chain employs TRBV6-2 or TRBV6-3 and TRBJ2-2; D might be TRBD2 (6 bases). The CDR3 runs 15 residues. The V end was cut by 2 bases, the J end by 4 bases, with 11 bases between. The germline V gene has CDR1 MNHEY and CDR2 SVGEGT. CDR3 coding DNA: TGTGCCAGCAGTTACGTCGTGGGAGGCACCGGGGAGCTGTTTTTT. Translation gives CASSYVVGGTGELFF.

This clonotype has ten or more counts. CDR3 sequence reads: CASSLGNSGNTIYF. CDR3 nucleotides: TGTGCCAGCAGTTTGGGGAACTCTGGAAACACCATATATTTT. The rearrangement uses TRBV28 and TRBJ1-3; D uncertain. The CDR3 extends over 14 amino acids. Looked up from germline, CDR1 is MDHEN and CDR2 is SYDVKM. Deletions cut 3 bases from V and 0 bases from J, with 6 bases between.

This clonotype was recorded at least ten times. The rearrangement uses TRBV4-1 and TRBJ2-1; D tentatively fits TRBD1 or TRBD2 (5 bases each). V was cut by 1 base and J by 2 bases, with 15 bases left in between. This CDR3 region has 17 residues. Germline CDR1 and CDR2: MGHRA and YSYEKL. Written as DNA, the CDR3 is TGCGCCAGCAGCCAAGCTCGAACCCGGGACCCCTACAATGAGCAGTTCTTC. Protein product: CASSQARTRDPYNEQFF.

This clonotype appeared a few times. The genes are TRBV7-9 and TRBJ1-6; 8 nucleotides line up with TRBD1. Germline CDR1 and CDR2: SEHNR and FQNEAQ (reference sequence). The CDR3 sequence is 15 residues long. The ends lost 5 bases at V and 7 bases at J; junction bases unmatched: 7. CDR3 sequence (DNA): TGTGCCAGCAGCGTGGACAGGGTGGCAAATTCACCCCTCCACTTT. As protein: CASSVDRVANSPLHF.